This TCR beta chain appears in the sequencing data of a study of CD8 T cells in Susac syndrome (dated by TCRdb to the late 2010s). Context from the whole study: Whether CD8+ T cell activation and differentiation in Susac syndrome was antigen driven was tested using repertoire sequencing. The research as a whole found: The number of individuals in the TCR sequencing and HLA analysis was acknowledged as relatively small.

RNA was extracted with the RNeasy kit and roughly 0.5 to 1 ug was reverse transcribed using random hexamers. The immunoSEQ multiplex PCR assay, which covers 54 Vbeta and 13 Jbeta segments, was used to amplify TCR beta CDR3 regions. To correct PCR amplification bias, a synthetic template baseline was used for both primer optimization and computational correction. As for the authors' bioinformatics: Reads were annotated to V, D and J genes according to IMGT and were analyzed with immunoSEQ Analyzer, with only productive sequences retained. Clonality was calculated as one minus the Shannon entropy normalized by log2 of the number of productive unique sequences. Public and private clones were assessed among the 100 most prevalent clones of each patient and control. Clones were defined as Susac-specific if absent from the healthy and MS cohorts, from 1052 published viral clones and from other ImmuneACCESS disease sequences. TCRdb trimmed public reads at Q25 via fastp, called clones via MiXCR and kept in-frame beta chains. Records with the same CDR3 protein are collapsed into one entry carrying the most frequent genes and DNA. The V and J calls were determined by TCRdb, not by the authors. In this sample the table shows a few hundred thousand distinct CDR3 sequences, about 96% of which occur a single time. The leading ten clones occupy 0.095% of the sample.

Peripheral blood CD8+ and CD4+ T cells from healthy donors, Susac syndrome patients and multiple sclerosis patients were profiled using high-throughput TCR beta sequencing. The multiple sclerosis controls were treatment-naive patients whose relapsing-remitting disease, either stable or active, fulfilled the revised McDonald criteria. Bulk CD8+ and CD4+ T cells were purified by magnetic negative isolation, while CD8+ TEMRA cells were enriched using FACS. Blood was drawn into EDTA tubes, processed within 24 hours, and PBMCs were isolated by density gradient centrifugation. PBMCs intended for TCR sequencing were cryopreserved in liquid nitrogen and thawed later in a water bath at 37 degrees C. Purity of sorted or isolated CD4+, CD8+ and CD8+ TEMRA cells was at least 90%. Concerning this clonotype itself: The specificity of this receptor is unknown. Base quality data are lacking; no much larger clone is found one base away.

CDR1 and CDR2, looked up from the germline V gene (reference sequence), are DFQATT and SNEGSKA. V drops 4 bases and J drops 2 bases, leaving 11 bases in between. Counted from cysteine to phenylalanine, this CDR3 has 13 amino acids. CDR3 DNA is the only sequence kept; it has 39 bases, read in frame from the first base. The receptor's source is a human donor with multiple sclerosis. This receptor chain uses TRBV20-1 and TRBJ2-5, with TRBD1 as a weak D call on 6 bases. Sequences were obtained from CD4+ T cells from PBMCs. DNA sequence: TGCAGTGCTACTGGACAGCTACAAGAGACCCAGTACTTC. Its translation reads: CSATGQLQETQYF.